This T cell receptor beta chain was found in a study of T cells in narcolepsy. This clone appeared a single time. The data were produced by immunoSEQ multiplex PCR, yet TCRdb's version contains in-frame clones alone and is incomplete. The sample shows roughly 24,000 clones, roughly 80% of them seen only once. V dropped 2 bases and J dropped 5 bases, with 9 bases sitting between them. CDR1 and CDR2 from the germline V gene are LNHDA and SQIVND (reference sequence). The CDR3 covers 13 residues. The rearrangement links TRBV19 to TRBJ1-1; possible D gene TRBD1, 6 bases. The clonotype comes from a human donor in good health. The specimen sequenced was memory (CD45RA-) CD4+ T cells from blood. The CDR3 bases are TGTGCCAGTAGTATACAGGGGAGTACTGAAGCTTTCTTT. Translating gives CASSIQGSTEAFF. The full variable domain, completed using reference TRBV19 and TRBJ1-1, is DGGITQSPKYLFRKEGQNVTLSCEQNLNHDAMYWYRQDPGQGLRLIYYSQIVNDFQKGDIAEGYSVSREKKESFPLTVTSAQKNPTAFYLCASSIQGSTEAFFGQGTRLTVV.